This TCR beta chain comes out of a study of cytomegalovirus exposure and HLA in healthy donors. Turning to the study itself: Approximately 180 million T cells yielded about 120 million unique TCR beta sequences, as an earlier analysis found. General study results and limits: Donor immune exposure was known only as CMV serostatus. A later analysis reportedly identified an Asian-associated ancestry cluster as carrying fewer N-insertions than the roughly 700-donor mean.

Healthy donors of bone marrow made up the group. Germline V gene data show CDR1 as SGHRS and CDR2 as YFSETQ. The V segment lost 6 bases and the J segment 3 bases; nucleotides outside the gene matches: 7. The CDR3 runs to 15 residues. Regarding this clone: The antigen remains unidentified.

The PCR made use of 60 Vbeta and 13 Jbeta primers. Libraries were prepared by immunoSEQ multiplex PCR; TCRdb keeps only in-frame clonotypes and omits some of them. The table records 98,000 or so clones, about three quarters of them present only once. The clonotype was recovered from a man in his fifties or sixties in good health and CMV-seropositive. The source material was PBMCs. This chain uses TRBV5-1 with TRBJ2-5, with 11 positions matching TRBD2. In nucleotides, the CDR3 is TGCGCCAGCACGCCTCATAGCGGGGGGGAAGAGACCCAGTACTTC. It encodes CASTPHSGGEETQYF.